A selection of T cell receptor beta chains follows, all from one sample in a study of cytomegalovirus exposure and HLA in healthy donors. Profiled with immunoSEQ multiplex PCR; TCRdb holds only in-frame clones, not every one. The data hold roughly 150,000 clones, with 75% observed a single time. The specimen was PBMCs. Receptors originate from a man aged 18 to 30 in good health and CMV-seropositive. CDR3s include the opening cysteine and the closing phenylalanine or tryptophan. A D gene is named only where the DNA matches it firmly.

v_gene: TRBV30; len: 14; j_gene: TRBJ2-7; d_gene: TRBD2; CDR3nt: TGTGCCTGGAGTGTTAGCGGGGGGACCTACGAGCAGTACTTC; CDR3aa: CAWSVSGGTYEQYF
v_gene: TRBV5-1; len: 16; j_gene: TRBJ2-1; d_gene: TRBD2; CDR3nt: TGCGCCCGCAGCTTCGGGGCGGGAGGCTACGACAATGAGCAGTTCTTC; CDR3aa: CARSFGAGGYDNEQFF
v_gene: TRBV11-2; len: 15; j_gene: TRBJ2-2; d_gene: TRBD1; CDR3nt: TGTGCCAGCAGCTGGGGACAGGGGAACACCGGGGAGCTGTTTTTT; CDR3aa: CASSWGQGNTGELFF
v_gene: TRBV4-1; len: 15; j_gene: TRBJ2-2; d_gene: -; CDR3nt: TGCGCCAGCAGCCAAGAAATATTACGAGGCGGGGAGCTGTTTTTT; CDR3aa: CASSQEILRGGELFF
v_gene: TRBV28; len: 11; j_gene: TRBJ2-7; d_gene: -; CDR3nt: TGTGCCAGCAGCACAGGGCACGAGCAGTACTTC; CDR3aa: CASSTGHEQYF
v_gene: TRBV27; len: 14; j_gene: TRBJ2-7; d_gene: TRBD1; CDR3nt: TGTGCCAGCAGTCAGGGACAGGGGTTTGACGAGCAGTACTTC; CDR3aa: CASSQGQGFDEQYF
v_gene: TRBV27; len: 14; j_gene: TRBJ1-1; d_gene: -; CDR3nt: TGTGCCAGCAGGAGGGAAGTCATGAACACTGAAGCTTTCTTT; CDR3aa: CASRREVMNTEAFF
v_gene: TRBV9; len: 16; j_gene: TRBJ2-3; d_gene: -; CDR3nt: TGTGCCAGCAGCGACAGGCCCAGAATGTCCACAGATACGCAGTATTTT; CDR3aa: CASSDRPRMSTDTQYF
v_gene: TRBV9; len: 16; j_gene: TRBJ2-1; d_gene: TRBD1; CDR3nt: TGTGCCAGCAGCCACCCGCAGGGACAGGGTTTCGATGAGCAGTTCTTC; CDR3aa: CASSHPQGQGFDEQFF
v_gene: TRBV19; len: 14; j_gene: TRBJ1-5; d_gene: -; CDR3nt: TGTGCCAGTAACCGGGGGTCGAGCAATCAGCCCCAGCATTTT; CDR3aa: CASNRGSSNQPQHF
v_gene: TRBV28; len: 14; j_gene: TRBJ1-2; d_gene: TRBD1; CDR3nt: TGTGCCAGCAGTACGGGACAGGGGGACTATGGCTACACCTTC; CDR3aa: CASSTGQGDYGYTF
v_gene: TRBV7-3; len: 15; j_gene: TRBJ2-3; d_gene: TRBD2; CDR3nt: TGTGCCAGCAGCAACCCTAGCGGGGGGGAGGATACGCAGTATTTT; CDR3aa: CASSNPSGGEDTQYF
v_gene: TRBV6-1; len: 14; j_gene: TRBJ1-4; d_gene: -; CDR3nt: TGTGCCAGCAGGTCTGAGACAGGCGATGAAAAACTGTTTTTT; CDR3aa: CASRSETGDEKLFF